These 5 T cell receptor beta chains share one sample of origin, sequenced in a study of blood T cell repertoires in COVID-19. This table comes from immunoSEQ multiplex PCR, and its TCRdb copy is limited to in-frame clones, with some not included. The table has fewer than 350,000 clones, under 90% seen once; the top ten hold 4% to 6%. Sequenced: PBMCs or T cells enriched from blood (not recorded which). These receptors were obtained from a man in his 60s who had recovered from COVID-19.

The V call is TRBV25-1, the J call TRBJ2-7; the match to TRBD1 covers 8 bases. Per germline, CDR1 MGHDK and CDR2 SYGVNS. The length of the CDR3 is 14 residues. Trimming cost V 7 bases and J 2 bases; bases outside gene matches: 7. The chain's CDR3 is CASMPTGAPYEQYF. CDR3 coding DNA: TGTGCCAGCATGCCGACAGGGGCCCCCTACGAGCAGTACTTC.

The rearrangement links TRBV6-2 or TRBV6-3 to TRBJ1-4; D remains unclear. Trimming pared 2 bases from V and 8 bases from J, leaving 3 bases between. Germline CDR1 and CDR2: MNHEY and SVGEGT. This CDR3 region has 11 residues. CDR3 region: CASSYPEKLFF. CDR3 nucleotides: TGTGCCAGCAGTTACCCGGAAAAACTGTTTTTT.

The chain couples TRBV29-1 to TRBJ2-1, with 7 nucleotides matching TRBD2. Germline V gives CDR1 SQVTM, CDR2 ANQGSEA. V gave up 6 bases and J gave up 3 bases; unmatched junction bases: 8. This CDR3 has 14 residues. As DNA, the CDR3 is TGCAGCGTGGCTTCGGCGGGAGTCTACAATGAGCAGTTCTTC. This translates into CSVASAGVYNEQFF.

V usage is TRBV24-1 and J usage is TRBJ2-3, with 8 bases that match TRBD2. This CDR3 region has 15 residues. Germline V gives CDR1 KGHDR, CDR2 SFDVKD. Trimming at V came to 3 bases and at J to 5 bases, leaving 6 bases not matched to a gene. The CDR3 loop reads CATSDPAGVGDTQYF. CDR3 nucleotide sequence: TGTGCCACCAGTGATCCAGCGGGAGTTGGAGATACGCAGTATTTT.

The CDR3 coding sequence is TGTGCCAGCATTAGAGACACTCCTGGAAACACCATATATTTT. This translates into CASIRDTPGNTIYF. The chain is built from TRBV2 and TRBJ1-3; D remains unclear. The CDR3 covers 14 residues. Germline V CDR1 and CDR2: SNHLY, FYNNEI. The V end was cut by 7 bases, the J end by 2 bases, with 12 bases between.